This TCR beta chain came from a study of blood T cells in healthy people across ages. A J-beta primer mix and a sample-barcoded 5' primer were used in a second PCR of roughly 6 to 12 cycles. TCRdb re-called the 5' RACE reads with MiXCR, one entry per CDR3 protein. Of some 700,000 distinct CDR3 sequences listed, about a fifth are singletons. Trimming pared 4 bases from V and 8 bases from J, leaving 11 bases between. This CDR3 comprises 13 residues. Germline V CDR1 and CDR2: KGHDR, SFDVKD. This clonotype has a handful of counts. J is TRBJ2-4 and V is TRBV24-1; a weak D match, TRBD2 (5 bases). This sequence was found in a man in his sixties or seventies in good health. The sample was blood. The DNA of the CDR3 is TGTGCCACCAGTGACCCCCGGGGTGACATTCAGTACTTC. It translates to CATSDPRGDIQYF.